What follows are 5 T cell receptor beta chains derived from one specimen sequenced in a study of blood T cells in healthy people across ages. Alongside a J-beta primer mix, a sample-barcoded 5' primer served in a second PCR lasting about 7 to 11 cycles. TCRdb recomputed calls from the 5' RACE reads with MiXCR, one row per CDR3 protein. Of 1.5 million to 2 million distinct CDR3 sequences in the sample, 30% to 40% were seen once. The specimen sequenced was blood. Source of these receptors: a woman aged 30 to 39 in good health.

This rearrangement joins TRBV2 to TRBJ1-2, with 10 bases aligning to TRBD1. Per the germline V gene, CDR1 is SNHLY and CDR2 is FYNNEI. Trimming cost V 7 bases and J 5 bases; bases outside gene matches: 4. The CDR3 is 13 residues long. The CDR3 reads CASMRDRGYGYTF. Written as DNA, the CDR3 is TGTGCCAGCATGAGGGACAGGGGTTATGGCTACACCTTC.

This chain connects TRBV27 to TRBJ2-2, with D unresolved. Deletions cut 4 bases from V and 5 bases from J, with 11 bases between. This CDR3 spans 14 amino acids. CDR1 is MNHEY, CDR2 SMNVEV, per germline (reference sequence). The CDR3 sequence: CASSSIEVTGELFF. The CDR3 coding sequence is TGTGCCAGCAGTTCAATAGAAGTAACCGGGGAGCTGTTTTTT.

For this clonotype: One end of the junction does not line up with germline, which may come from a read error. This chain links TRBV20-1 with TRBJ1-5, with D possibly TRBD1 on 5 matching bases. From germline, CDR1 is DFQATT and CDR2 SNEGSKA (reference sequence). The CDR3 has 15 residues. The CDR3: CSARGRANSNRPQHF. The CDR3 DNA follows: TGCAGTGCTAGAGGCAGGGCGAATAGCAATCGGCCCCAGCATTTT.

CDR3 protein: CASSGGANEQFF. DNA of the CDR3: TGTGCCAGCAGCGGGGGGGCTAATGAGCAGTTCTTC. The chain employs TRBV9 and TRBJ2-1; D tentatively reads TRBD1 or TRBD2 (6 bases each). The CDR3 is made up of 12 amino acids. V was clipped by 3 bases and J by 7 bases, with 8 bases between them. The germline CDR1 and CDR2 sequences are SGDLS and YYNGEE.

The chain has TRBV7-9 and TRBJ2-1; 7 bases map to TRBD2. CDR1 SEHNR and CDR2 FQNEAQ come from the germline V gene (reference sequence). The J segment lost 6 bases and the V segment lost 5 bases, leaving 10 bases of the junction unmatched. This CDR3 spans 15 amino acids. The chain's CDR3 is CASSARLAETNEQFF. CDR3 sequence (DNA): TGTGCCAGCAGCGCCAGGCTAGCGGAGACCAATGAGCAGTTCTTC.